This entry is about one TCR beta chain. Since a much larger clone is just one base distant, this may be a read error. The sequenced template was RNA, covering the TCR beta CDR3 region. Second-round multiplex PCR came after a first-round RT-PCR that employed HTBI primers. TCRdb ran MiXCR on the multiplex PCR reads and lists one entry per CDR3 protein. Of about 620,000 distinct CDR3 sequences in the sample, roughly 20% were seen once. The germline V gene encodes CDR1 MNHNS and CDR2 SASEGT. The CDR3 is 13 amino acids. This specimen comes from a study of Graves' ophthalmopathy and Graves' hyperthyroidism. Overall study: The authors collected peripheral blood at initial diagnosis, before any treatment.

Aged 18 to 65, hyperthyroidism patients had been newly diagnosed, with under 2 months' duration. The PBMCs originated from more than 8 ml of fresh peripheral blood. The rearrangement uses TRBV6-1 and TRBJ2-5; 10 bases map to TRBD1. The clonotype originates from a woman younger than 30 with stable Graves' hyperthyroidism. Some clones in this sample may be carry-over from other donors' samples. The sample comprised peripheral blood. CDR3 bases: TGTGCCAGCAGCCGACAGGGGGCAGAGTCCCAGTACTTC. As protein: CASSRQGAESQYF.